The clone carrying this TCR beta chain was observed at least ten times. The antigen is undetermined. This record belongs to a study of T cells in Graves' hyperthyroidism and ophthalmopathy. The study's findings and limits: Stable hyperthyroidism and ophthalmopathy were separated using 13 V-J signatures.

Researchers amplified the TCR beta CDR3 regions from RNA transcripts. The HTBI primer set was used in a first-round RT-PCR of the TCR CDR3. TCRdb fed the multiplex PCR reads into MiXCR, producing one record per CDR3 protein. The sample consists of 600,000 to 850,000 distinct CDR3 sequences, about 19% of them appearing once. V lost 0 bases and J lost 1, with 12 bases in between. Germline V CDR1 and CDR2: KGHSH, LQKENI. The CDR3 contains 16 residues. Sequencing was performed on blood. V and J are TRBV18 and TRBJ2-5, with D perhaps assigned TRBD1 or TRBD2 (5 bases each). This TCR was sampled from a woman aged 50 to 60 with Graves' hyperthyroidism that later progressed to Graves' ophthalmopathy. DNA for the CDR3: TGTGCCAGCTCACCACCGCCGGGACGGCTCCAAGAGACCCAGTACTTC. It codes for CASSPPPGRLQETQYF.